The 18 T cell receptor beta chains listed next were all sequenced from one sample in a study of cytomegalovirus exposure and HLA in healthy donors. PCR involved 60 Vbeta and 13 Jbeta primers. The protocol was immunoSEQ multiplex PCR, while the TCRdb copy is restricted to in-frame clones and leaves out a portion. The data show about 99,000 clones, roughly 70% seen once. Material for sequencing was PBMCs. These receptors all stem from a woman aged 45 to 65 in good health and CMV-seronegative.

The chain combines TRBV4-1 with TRBJ2-5; 7 positions match TRBD1. The DNA matches TRBJ2-7 better at its end, which makes the J call doubtful. This CDR3 has 17 residues. CDR1 MGHRA and CDR2 YSYEKL come from the germline V gene. The CDR3 is CASSQVQGTDLSYEQYF. The CDR3 nucleotides read TGCGCCAGCAGCCAAGTGCAGGGGACAGACCTCTCCTACGAGCAGTACTTC.

This chain connects TRBV7-9 to TRBJ2-1; D possibly corresponds to TRBD2 (5 bases). Germline CDR1 and CDR2: SEHNR and FQNEAQ (reference sequence). The CDR3 is made up of 12 amino acids. Trimming cost V 8 bases and J 9 bases, with 14 bases left between them. The CDR3 is CASVEGRSEQFF. The CDR3 region has the DNA TGTGCCAGCGTAGAGGGTCGTAGTGAGCAGTTCTTC.

The chain couples TRBV6-5 to TRBJ2-7, with D perhaps TRBD2 (5 bases). V was pared by 2 bases and J by 2 bases, with 10 bases between. Germline V CDR1 and CDR2: MNHEY, SVGAGI. This CDR3 has 14 amino acids. The CDR3, as DNA: TGTGCCAGCAGTTACCGACCGGGGACCTACGAGCAGTACTTC. This translates into CASSYRPGTYEQYF.

CDR3 residues: CASNPGGLRTGELFF. The CDR3 DNA is TGTGCCAGCAATCCGGGGGGCCTCAGGACCGGGGAGCTGTTTTTT. The rearrangement joins TRBV6-5 to TRBJ2-2, with TRBD2 as a possible D gene (7 bases). V lost 7 bases and J lost 5, with 17 bases in between. Germline assignment: CDR1 MNHEY and CDR2 SVGAGI. The length of the CDR3 is 15 residues.

The CDR3 nucleotides are TGCGCCAGCAGCATTGGGACTCCCTACGAGCAGTACTTC. Translating gives CASSIGTPYEQYF. The chain has TRBV5-1 and TRBJ2-7; D might be TRBD2 (6 bases). V lost 4 bases and J lost 2, with 10 bases in between. Per the germline V gene, CDR1 is SGHRS and CDR2 is YFSETQ. The CDR3 runs to 13 residues.

The sample holds a few counts of this clone. This rearrangement joins TRBV5-5 to TRBJ1-1; TRBD1 matches 7 bases. Losses at the gene ends were 0 bases for V and 7 bases for J; bases not matched to a gene: 6. Germline CDR1 and CDR2: SGHKS and YYEKEE (reference sequence). The CDR3 runs to 14 residues. The CDR3 DNA is TGTGCCAGCAGCTTGGATGTGGGACAGAGTGAAGCTTTCTTT. Residues: CASSLDVGQSEAFF. The entire variable domain, with the rest obtained from reference TRBV5-5 and TRBJ1-1, is as follows: DAGVTQSPTHLIKTRGQQVTLRCSPISGHKSVSWYQQVLGQGPQFIFQYYEKEERGRGNFPDRFSARQFPNYSSELNVNALLLGDSALYLCASSLDVGQSEAFFGQGTRLTVV.

The V call is TRBV28, the J call TRBJ2-7; 7 bases match TRBD1. The length of the CDR3 is 14 residues. V lost 7 bases, J lost 4 bases, and 10 bases stayed unmatched. Germline V gene data show CDR1 as MDHEN and CDR2 as SYDVKM. Here the CDR3 reads CASTMTGISYEQYF. CDR3 nucleotides: TGTGCCAGCACCATGACAGGGATTTCTTACGAGCAGTACTTC.

The chain is built from TRBV5-1 and TRBJ1-1, with D possibly matching TRBD1 (5 bases). This CDR3 has 15 amino acids. The germline V gene encodes CDR1 SGHRS and CDR2 YFSETQ. Trimming shortened V by 0 bases and J by 7 bases, and 16 bases separated the two germline ends. The CDR3: CASSLGTPGGGEAFF. CDR3 DNA sequence: TGCGCCAGCAGCTTGGGTACCCCGGGGGGGGGTGAAGCTTTCTTT.

V and J are TRBV5-6 and TRBJ2-1, with 8 nucleotides matching TRBD1. The J segment lost 5 bases and the V segment lost 1 base, leaving 2 bases of the junction unmatched. CDR1 and CDR2 from the germline V gene are SGHDT and YYEEEE. The CDR3 spans 14 residues. The CDR3 DNA is TGTGCCAGCAGCTTGACAGGGGGGAACAATGAGCAGTTCTTC. The encoded protein is CASSLTGGNNEQFF.

This clone was counted only a few times. The rearrangement links TRBV10-3 to TRBJ1-6, with D unclear. CDR3 length: 16 amino acids. The germline CDR1 and CDR2 sequences are ENHRY and SYGVKD. V dropped 3 bases and J dropped 1 base, with 10 bases sitting between them. The CDR3 nucleotides are TGTGCCATCAGTGATCCGGAGGGATCCTATAATTCACCCCTCCACTTT. Protein product: CAISDPEGSYNSPLHF.

This clone was detected a few times. The chain employs TRBV11-2 and TRBJ2-5, with 9 bases lining up with TRBD2. The last part of the DNA fits TRBJ2-7 better; the J call may be wrong. Germline CDR1 is SGHAT and CDR2 is FQNNGV. This CDR3 has 16 amino acids. The CDR3 region has the DNA TGTGCCAGCAGCCCCTTAAGGCGGGAGGGCCCGTACGAGCAGTACTTC. It is translated as CASSPLRREGPYEQYF.

The chain couples TRBV5-8 to TRBJ1-1; 7 nucleotides match TRBD1. Germline V lookup: CDR1 SGHTS, CDR2 YDEGEE. This CDR3 contains 14 residues. V shed 1 base, J shed 4 bases, and the junction held 4 bases outside the gene matches. CDR3 sequence reads: CASSLPPGGTEAFF. The CDR3 nucleotides are TGTGCCAGCAGCTTGCCTCCAGGGGGCACTGAAGCTTTCTTT.

This chain uses TRBV7-3 with TRBJ2-5; 11 bases match TRBD1. V was pared by 4 bases and J by 4 bases, with 8 bases of the junction left unmatched. Germline CDR1 SGHTA, CDR2 FQGTGA. CDR3 length equals 16 residues. CDR3 DNA sequence: TGTGCCAGCAGCTCACCGGGACAGGGGGAAACAGAGACCCAGTACTTC. Protein product: CASSSPGQGETETQYF.

This clone was detected a few times. CDR3 loop: CASKPTGTDHQPQHF. CDR3 DNA sequence: TGTGCCAGTAAGCCAACCGGGACAGACCATCAGCCCCAGCATTTT. This chain uses TRBV19 with TRBJ1-5, with 7 positions matching TRBD1. The CDR3 spans 15 residues. The germline V gene has CDR1 LNHDA and CDR2 SQIVND (reference sequence). V dropped 7 bases and J dropped 5; count of bases not matched to a gene: 11. The full variable domain, completed using reference TRBV19 and TRBJ1-5, is DGGITQSPKYLFRKEGQNVTLSCEQNLNHDAMYWYRQDPGQGLRLIYYSQIVNDFQKGDIAEGYSVSREKKESFPLTVTSAQKNPTAFYLCASKPTGTDHQPQHFGDGTRLSIL.

The chain joins TRBV29-1 to TRBJ2-7; tentatively, D is TRBD1 (7 bases). The CDR3 length is 16 residues. Germline V gene data show CDR1 as SQVTM and CDR2 as ANQGSEA. Trimming removed 4 bases from V and 0 bases from J, with 19 bases in between. The CDR3 coding sequence is TGCAGCGTTGTTCCAGGGGGGTATGGCGACTCCTACGAGCAGTACTTC. This gives the protein CSVVPGGYGDSYEQYF.

The chain carries TRBV5-1 and TRBJ2-3, with D maybe TRBD1 (6 bases). CDR3 length: 13 residues. V gave up 3 bases and J gave up 7 bases, with 12 bases separating them. Germline V gives CDR1 SGHRS, CDR2 YFSETQ. The CDR3 loop reads CASSSAGANTQYF. In nucleotides, the CDR3 is TGCGCCAGCAGCTCCGCAGGGGCAAATACGCAGTATTTT.

V usage is TRBV29-1 and J usage is TRBJ2-7, with D possibly TRBD1 on 6 matching bases. Germline values: CDR1 SQVTM, CDR2 ANQGSEA. Trimming removed 0 bases from V and 5 bases from J, with 11 bases in between. The CDR3 is made up of 13 amino acids. The CDR3: CSVEEGAGDEQYF. The DNA of the CDR3 is TGCAGCGTTGAAGAGGGGGCAGGAGACGAGCAGTACTTC.

This clone was picked up one time. The CDR3 is CASSYSQSLAKNIQYF. The CDR3 nucleotides are TGTGCCAGCAGTTACTCCCAGTCTTTAGCCAAAAACATTCAGTACTTC. The genes are TRBV6-5 and TRBJ2-4; no reliable D call. This CDR3 region has 16 residues. V was trimmed by 0 bases and J by 0 bases, leaving 9 bases between them. Per germline, CDR1 MNHEY and CDR2 SVGAGI.